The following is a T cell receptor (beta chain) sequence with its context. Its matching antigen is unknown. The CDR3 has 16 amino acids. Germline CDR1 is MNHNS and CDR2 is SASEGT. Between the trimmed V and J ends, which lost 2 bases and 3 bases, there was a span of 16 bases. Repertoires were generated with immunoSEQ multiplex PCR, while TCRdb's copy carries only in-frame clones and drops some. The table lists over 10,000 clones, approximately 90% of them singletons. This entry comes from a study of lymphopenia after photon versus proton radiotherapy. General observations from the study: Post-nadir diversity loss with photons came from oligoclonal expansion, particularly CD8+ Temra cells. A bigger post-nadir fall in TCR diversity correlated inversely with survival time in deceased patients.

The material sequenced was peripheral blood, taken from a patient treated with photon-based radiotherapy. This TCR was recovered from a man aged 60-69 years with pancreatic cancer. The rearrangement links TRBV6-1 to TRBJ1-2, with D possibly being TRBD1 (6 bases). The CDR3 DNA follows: TGTGCCAGCAGTGAATCCACAGGGTTCCGGGACTATGGCTACACCTTC. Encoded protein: CASSESTGFRDYGYTF.